This entry lists 22 T cell receptor beta chains sequenced from one sample in a study of Ad26.COV2.S vaccination and SARS-CoV-2 variants. Some clones are missing from TCRdb's copy, which holds only in-frame ones; the method was immunoSEQ multiplex PCR. This sample carries tens of thousands of clones, roughly 84% of them seen once, and the ten largest clones take 15% to 20%. The sequences come from peripheral blood, collected after recovery from COVID-19. These receptor sequences come from a human donor who had recovered from COVID-19.

The chain links TRBV5-1 to TRBJ2-7; tentative D call: TRBD2 (6 bases). Looked up from germline, CDR1 is SGHRS and CDR2 is YFSETQ. Trimming removed 2 bases at V and 2 bases at J, with 8 bases between. The CDR3 consists of 13 residues. This CDR3 is CASSLLATYEQYF. In nucleotides, the CDR3 is TGCGCCAGCAGCTTACTAGCTACCTACGAGCAGTACTTC.

V usage is TRBV5-1 and J usage is TRBJ2-2; the D gene is possibly TRBD2 (5 bases). The germline CDR1 and CDR2 sequences are SGHRS and YFSETQ. Between the trimmed V and J ends, which lost 0 bases and 4 bases, there was a span of 7 bases. The CDR3 is 14 residues long. The CDR3 region is CASSLASSTGELFF. Here the CDR3 DNA reads TGCGCCAGCAGCTTGGCTAGCAGCACCGGGGAGCTGTTTTTT. The full variable domain, rest sourced from reference TRBV5-1 and TRBJ2-2, is KAGVTQTPRYLIKTRGQQVTLSCSPISGHRSVSWYQQTPGQGLQFLFEYFSETQRNKGNFPGRFSGRQFSNSRSEMNVSTLELGDSALYLCASSLASSTGELFFGEGSRLTVL.

The V call is TRBV24-1, the J call TRBJ2-5; tentatively, D is TRBD2 (6 bases). With 3 bases removed from V and 5 bases from J, the gap between germline ends came to 15 bases. This CDR3 is 15 amino acids long. The germline V gene encodes CDR1 KGHDR and CDR2 SFDVKD. The CDR3: CATSDPSGVGETQYF. CDR3 nucleotide sequence: TGTGCCACCAGTGATCCCTCGGGGGTGGGGGAGACCCAGTACTTC.

The chain combines TRBV6-5 with TRBJ1-1, with a weak D call TRBD1 (5 bases). CDR3 size: 13 residues. The V end lost 8 bases, the J end lost 6 bases, and 16 bases lay between the germline ends. CDR1 MNHEY and CDR2 SVGAGI come from the germline V gene. The CDR3 protein is CASGTPGKAEAFF. CDR3 sequence (DNA): TGTGCCAGCGGTACCCCAGGGAAGGCTGAAGCTTTCTTT.

The chain is built from TRBV19 and TRBJ2-1; 8 nucleotides match TRBD2. The CDR3 is 16 amino acids. The junction had 6 bases not matched to a gene; V was cut back by 5 bases and J by 0 bases. Germline V CDR1 and CDR2: LNHDA, SQIVND (reference sequence). The CDR3 region is CASSSSSGSSYNEQFF. CDR3 DNA: TGTGCCAGTAGTTCATCAAGCGGGAGCTCCTACAATGAGCAGTTCTTC. The variable domain in full, completed from reference TRBV19 and TRBJ2-1, reads DGGITQSPKYLFRKEGQNVTLSCEQNLNHDAMYWYRQDPGQGLRLIYYSQIVNDFQKGDIAEGYSVSREKKESFPLTVTSAQKNPTAFYLCASSSSSGSSYNEQFFGPGTRLTVL.

The V gene is TRBV5-1, the J gene TRBJ2-7; TRBD1 agrees at 7 bases. The length of the CDR3 is 14 residues. From germline, CDR1 is SGHRS and CDR2 YFSETQ. J gave up 4 bases and V 0 bases, and 4 bases lay outside the gene matches. The CDR3 DNA reads TGCGCCAGCAGCTTGGGGACAGGCGAATACGAGCAGTACTTC. Protein: CASSLGTGEYEQYF.

This clone occurred a few times. This chain uses TRBV5-6 with TRBJ2-7; 7 positions agree with TRBD2. The V gene's germline CDR1 is SGHDT and CDR2 YYEEEE. With 4 bases clipped from V and 0 bases from J, the junction kept 7 bases outside the gene matches. This CDR3 is built from 15 residues. The CDR3 protein is CASSPAGAYSYEQYF. As DNA, the CDR3 is TGTGCCAGCAGCCCCGCGGGAGCCTACTCCTACGAGCAGTACTTC. The variable domain in full, completed from reference TRBV5-6 and TRBJ2-7, reads DAGVTQSPTHLIKTRGQQVTLRCSPKSGHDTVSWYQQALGQGPQFIFQYYEEEERQRGNFPDRFSGHQFPNYSSELNVNALLLGDSALYLCASSPAGAYSYEQYFGPGTRLTVT.

The chain employs TRBV27 and TRBJ1-2, with 11 positions matching TRBD1. This CDR3 has 16 residues. V shed 0 bases, J shed 7 bases, and the junction held 7 bases outside the gene matches. Germline CDR1 MNHEY, CDR2 SMNVEV (reference sequence). The CDR3 region is CASSLSPRTGGRGYTF. The CDR3 coding sequence is TGTGCCAGCAGTTTATCACCCCGGACAGGGGGCCGTGGCTACACCTTC.

The genes are TRBV11-1 and TRBJ2-5; 7 bases are shared with TRBD1. With 1 base clipped from V and 2 bases from J, the junction kept 1 base outside the gene matches. In germline, CDR1 is SGHAT, CDR2 FQDESV (reference sequence). The CDR3 spans 14 residues. In DNA form, the CDR3 reads TGTGCCAGCAGCTTAGACAGGGGACAAGAGACCCAGTACTTC. It yields the protein CASSLDRGQETQYF.

This clone is a singleton in its sample. The chain is built from TRBV5-1 and TRBJ2-1; 14 positions agree with TRBD2. Germline values: CDR1 SGHRS, CDR2 YFSETQ. The CDR3 is 15 amino acids. The junction had 5 bases not matched to a gene; V was cut back by 4 bases and J by 8 bases. CDR3 nucleotide sequence: TGCGCCAGCAGCCGGACTAGCGGGAGGATTGATGAGCAGTTCTTC. Residues: CASSRTSGRIDEQFF. Full variable domain (rest looked up from reference TRBV5-1 and TRBJ2-1): KAGVTQTPRYLIKTRGQQVTLSCSPISGHRSVSWYQQTPGQGLQFLFEYFSETQRNKGNFPGRFSGRQFSNSRSEMNVSTLELGDSALYLCASSRTSGRIDEQFFGPGTRLTVL.

In DNA form, the CDR3 reads TGTGCCAGCAGGAATCGGGACAGGGAGAACTATGGCTACACCTTC. The encoded protein is CASRNRDRENYGYTF. V usage is TRBV27 and J usage is TRBJ1-2; 9 bases agree with TRBD1. The CDR3 runs 15 residues. After removal of 6 bases from V and 2 bases from J, the junction contained 7 bases not matched to a gene. The germline V gene encodes CDR1 MNHEY and CDR2 SMNVEV (reference sequence).

This clone was counted at least ten times. This sequence joins TRBV19 and TRBJ1-5; D call uncertain. Germline CDR1 reads LNHDA; CDR2 reads SQIVND (reference sequence). This CDR3 is built from 15 residues. V lost 5 bases, J lost 2 bases, and 13 bases lay in between. CDR3 in amino acids: CASSVTWGGNQPQHF. The CDR3 nucleotides read TGTGCCAGTAGTGTAACGTGGGGTGGCAATCAGCCCCAGCATTTT.

This chain connects TRBV19 to TRBJ1-4; TRBD1 agrees at 8 bases. The CDR3 sequence is 16 residues long. V gave up 3 bases and J gave up 12 bases; unmatched junction bases: 15. The germline V gene has CDR1 LNHDA and CDR2 SQIVND (reference sequence). The CDR3 sequence is CASSISGQAGVDQLFF. In DNA, the CDR3 is TGTGCCAGTAGTATTTCGGGACAGGCAGGGGTTGATCAACTGTTTTTT.

This rearrangement joins TRBV27 to TRBJ1-2; TRBD1 might be the D (5 bases). This CDR3 is built from 15 residues. Germline assignment: CDR1 MNHEY and CDR2 SMNVEV (reference sequence). The germline V and J ends were trimmed by 5 bases and 3 bases, with 16 bases remaining between them. CDR3 amino acids: CASSPSTGVYYGYTF. CDR3 in DNA: TGTGCCAGCAGTCCCTCGACGGGGGTATACTATGGCTACACCTTC.

This chain joins TRBV12-3 or TRBV12-4 and TRBJ2-2; D call uncertain. Trimming pared 3 bases from V and 10 bases from J, leaving 6 bases between. There are 11 residues in the CDR3. The CDR3 sequence: CASSFLEELFF. In DNA form, the CDR3 reads TGTGCCAGCAGTTTTCTCGAGGAGCTGTTTTTT.

The J gene is TRBJ2-7, the V gene TRBV7-2, with 12 bases aligning to TRBD2. The CDR3 is 17 amino acids. CDR1 and CDR2 from the germline V gene are SGHTA and FQGNSA. With 5 bases clipped from V and 5 bases from J, the junction kept 13 bases outside the gene matches. The CDR3 here is CASSAGLAGSVNHEQYF. CDR3 sequence (DNA): TGTGCCAGCAGCGCTGGACTAGCGGGATCAGTGAACCACGAGCAGTACTTC. Combining the CDR3 with reference TRBV7-2 and TRBJ2-7 gives the whole variable domain GAGVSQSPSNKVTEKGKDVELRCDPISGHTALYWYRQSLGQGLEFLIYFQGNSAPDKSGLPSDRFSAERTGGSVSTLTIQRTQQEDSAVYLCASSAGLAGSVNHEQYFGPGTRLTVT.

This rearrangement joins TRBV18 to TRBJ2-5; D is uncertain. CDR1 is KGHSH and CDR2 is LQKENI in the germline V gene. The V and J ends lost 4 bases and 3 bases respectively, with 18 bases between them. The CDR3 contains 16 residues. The CDR3 region is CASSRALDARKETQYF. CDR3 bases: TGTGCCAGCTCACGCGCTTTGGACGCGAGGAAAGAGACCCAGTACTTC.

The chain employs TRBV7-2 and TRBJ1-2, with 11 bases matching TRBD1. Germline V CDR1 and CDR2: SGHTA, FQGNSA. With V trimmed by 4 bases and J by 3 bases, 7 bases remained unmatched. There are 16 residues in the CDR3. The CDR3, as DNA: TGTGCCAGCAGCTCGTTTCGGACAGGGGGCTACTATGGCTACACCTTC. Translated, it gives CASSSFRTGGYYGYTF.

The V gene is TRBV15, the J gene TRBJ1-5, with unresolved D. Trimming took 0 bases from V and 7 from J, leaving 7 bases between them. The CDR3 has 13 residues. Germline-derived CDR1 and CDR2 are LNHNV and YYDKDF (reference sequence). The CDR3 nucleotides are TGTGCCACCAGCAGAGATTGGCAGCAGCCCCAGCATTTT. This codes for CATSRDWQQPQHF.

This clone showed up just a few times. The rearrangement links TRBV12-3 or TRBV12-4 to TRBJ2-7; D may be TRBD1 (6 bases). Trimming took off 3 bases at V and 4 bases at J, with 10 bases between the two ends. The CDR3 covers 13 residues. CDR3: CASSFGRGYEQYF. Here the CDR3 DNA reads TGTGCCAGCAGTTTTGGCAGGGGATACGAGCAGTACTTC.

The chain carries TRBV15 and TRBJ2-7; D assignment may be TRBD1 or TRBD2 (5 bases each). Germline values: CDR1 LNHNV, CDR2 YYDKDF (reference sequence). The CDR3 contains 15 residues. V shed 2 bases and J shed 6 bases, with 17 bases lying between them. Here the CDR3 reads CATSRSTGLPREQYF. In DNA form, the CDR3 reads TGTGCCACCAGCAGAAGCACAGGACTGCCTCGCGAGCAGTACTTC.

The V call is TRBV7-3, the J call TRBJ2-1; 12 positions match TRBD2. Germline lookup yields CDR1 SGHTA and CDR2 FQGTGA. This CDR3 is 18 amino acids long. The V and J ends lost 5 bases and 6 bases, in that order; junction bases with no gene match: 14. CDR3 amino acids: CASSGGGLAGGPVNEQFF. CDR3 DNA: TGTGCCAGCAGCGGTGGAGGGCTAGCGGGAGGGCCTGTCAATGAGCAGTTCTTC.